Listed below are T cell receptor beta chains from one sample, sequenced in a study of cytomegalovirus exposure and HLA in healthy donors. Using immunoSEQ multiplex PCR, the repertoire was profiled, and TCRdb retains in-frame clones only, with some absent. The sample records a few hundred thousand clones, approximately 82% being singletons. The sample consisted of PBMCs. The source of these receptors is a woman aged 45-60 years in good health and CMV-seropositive. The CDR3 runs from the conserved cysteine through the conserved F or W. The D gene is left open where the match is weak. Clone size is given for some rows only: seen once, a few or many times, or a class if the clone is expanded.

D,J,V,size,CDR3,DNA
.,TRBJ1-4,TRBV29-1,.,CSVPKEGGEKLFF,TGCAGCGTTCCCAAGGAGGGTGGAGAAAAACTGTTTTTT
TRBD1,TRBJ2-6,TRBV5-4,.,CATGQGSGANVLTF,TGTGCCACCGGACAGGGGTCCGGGGCCAACGTCCTGACTTTC
.,TRBJ1-6,TRBV10-1,.,CASSGQRNSPLHF,TGCGCCAGCAGTGGACAGAGAAATTCACCCCTCCACTTT
.,TRBJ2-4,TRBV7-2,.,CASSPMWSLAKNIQYF,TGTGCCAGCAGCCCCATGTGGAGCTTAGCCAAAAACATTCAGTACTTC
.,TRBJ2-3,TRBV19,.,CASSITGIGDTQYF,TGTGCCAGTAGTATAACGGGGATTGGAGATACGCAGTATTTT
.,TRBJ1-6,TRBV19,once,CASSIRGARGPLHF,TGTGCCAGTAGTATTCGGGGGGCGCGGGGACCCCTCCACTTT
.,TRBJ2-7,TRBV10-3,.,CAISELGRNEQYF,TGTGCCATCAGTGAACTCGGCAGGAACGAGCAGTACTTC
.,TRBJ2-1,TRBV6-5,.,CASMTAADPYNEQFF,TGTGCCAGCATGACTGCGGCTGATCCCTACAATGAGCAGTTCTTC
.,TRBJ2-7,TRBV7-9,.,CASTQTGGVGTYGQYF,TGTGCCAGCACACAGACAGGTGGAGTTGGGACCTACGGGCAGTACTTC
.,TRBJ1-3,TRBV5-8,.,CASSLYQGSGNTIYF,TGTGCCAGCAGCTTGTATCAGGGCTCTGGAAACACCATATATTTT
TRBD2,TRBJ2-1,TRBV5-1,.,CASSSWTSGGVPEQFF,TGCGCCAGCAGCTCGTGGACTAGCGGGGGGGTGCCTGAGCAGTTCTTC
TRBD1,TRBJ2-7,TRBV5-4,few,CASSSHGQGNSYEQYF,TGTGCCAGCAGCTCGCATGGACAGGGGAACTCCTACGAGCAGTACTTC
.,TRBJ2-3,TRBV5-1,.,CASTPDRFAQYF,TGCGCCAGCACCCCAGACAGGTTTGCGCAGTATTTT
TRBD1,TRBJ2-5,TRBV9,.,CASSFRGGAETQYF,TGTGCCAGCAGCTTTAGAGGGGGCGCAGAGACCCAGTACTTC
TRBD1,TRBJ1-4,TRBV6-5,.,CASSYDRGSEKLFF,TGTGCCAGCAGTTACGACAGGGGTAGTGAAAAACTGTTTTTT
.,TRBJ2-5,TRBV5-4,once,CASSLTFASSPEQYF,TGTGCCAGCAGCTTGACGTTTGCATCGAGTCCGGAGCAGTACTTC
.,TRBJ1-3,TRBV6-5,once,CASSTDRSRGNTIYF,TGTGCCAGCAGCACGGACAGATCAAGGGGAAACACCATATATTTT
.,TRBJ1-2,TRBV27,.,CASRDLDRRGYTF,TGTGCCAGCAGGGACCTTGACAGGCGCGGCTACACCTTC
TRBD1,TRBJ1-6,TRBV5-4,.,CASSPGQSSYNSPLHF,TGTGCCAGCAGCCCGGGACAGAGCTCCTATAATTCACCCCTCCACTTT
.,TRBJ1-2,TRBV27,.,CASSLSGGLGYTF,TGTGCCAGCAGTTTATCCGGGGGTTTGGGCTACACCTTC
TRBD1,TRBJ2-7,TRBV7-8,once,CASSLSFAGRDRGYEQYF,TGTGCCAGCAGCTTATCCTTCGCGGGGCGGGACAGGGGCTACGAGCAGTACTTC
.,TRBJ1-2,TRBV27,.,CASRVGQYGYTF,TGTGCCAGCCGCGTCGGACAGTATGGCTACACCTTC
TRBD1,TRBJ2-3,TRBV19,.,CASGQGQSTDTQYF,TGTGCCAGTGGTCAGGGACAGAGCACAGATACGCAGTATTTT
TRBD2,TRBJ2-1,TRBV28,.,CASSPGTSMNEQFF,TGTGCCAGCAGTCCCGGGACTAGTATGAATGAGCAGTTCTTC
TRBD1,TRBJ1-4,TRBV5-1,.,CASSPGTVAEKLFF,TGCGCCAGCAGCCCCGGGACAGTGGCCGAAAAACTGTTTTTT
TRBD1,TRBJ2-5,TRBV7-2,.,CASSPPKGGFQETQYF,TGTGCCAGCAGCCCACCTAAAGGGGGCTTCCAAGAGACCCAGTACTTC
.,TRBJ1-2,TRBV28,.,CASSLLGDGYTF,TGTGCCAGCAGTTTATTAGGGGATGGCTACACCTTC
.,TRBJ2-1,TRBV5-1,.,CASSSPPGNEQFF,TGCGCCAGCAGCTCCCCCCCAGGCAATGAGCAGTTCTTC
TRBD1,TRBJ1-5,TRBV18,.,CASSRDRDLNQPQHF,TGTGCCAGCTCGCGGGACAGGGATCTGAATCAGCCCCAGCATTTT
TRBD1,TRBJ1-4,TRBV2,once,CASSERDSGEKLFF,TGTGCCAGCAGTGAAAGGGACAGCGGGGAAAAACTGTTTTTT
.,TRBJ2-5,TRBV4-3,.,CASSARWGEETQYF,TGCGCCAGCAGCGCGAGGTGGGGGGAAGAGACCCAGTACTTC